The 10 T cell receptor beta chains below all came from one sample that was sequenced in a study of read filtering for tumor transcriptome and immune sequencing. The library was built from around 380 ng RNA with molecular barcoded adaptors for alpha/delta and beta/gamma chains. TCRdb itself ran the reads through MiXCR, one entry per CDR3 protein. The data hold some 120,000 distinct CDR3 sequences, with 10% to 15% observed a single time. The sequencing input was a population of CD138-negative cells sorted from bone marrow. Source of these receptors: a donor older than 35 with multiple myeloma.

Regarding this clonotype: A much larger clone lies a single base off, so this may be a read error. The chain recombines TRBV11-2 with TRBJ2-7, with TRBD1 identical over 10 bases. Looked up from germline, CDR1 is SGHAT and CDR2 is FQNNGV. The CDR3 has 14 residues. The DNA of the CDR3 is TGTGCCGGCAGCCAGACAGGGGGCTTCCCCGAGCAGTACTTC. This codes for CAGSQTGGFPEQYF.

This clonotype was observed at least ten times. The chain joins TRBV6-1 to TRBJ2-1, with TRBD1 matching over 10 bases. Germline-derived CDR1 and CDR2 are MNHNS and SASEGT. The CDR3 totals 14 residues. With V trimmed by 5 bases and J by 6 bases, 4 bases remained unmatched. The DNA for the CDR3 is TGTGCCAGCAGTCTCCGGGACAGGGGCAATGAGCAGTTCTTC. It encodes CASSLRDRGNEQFF.

At least ten counts were recorded for this clonotype. The chain links TRBV19 to TRBJ2-1, with 7 bases identical to TRBD2. The CDR3 contains 16 residues. The V gene end was trimmed by 2 bases and the J gene end by 3 bases; junction bases not matched to a gene: 7. Germline V gene lookup returns CDR1 LNHDA and CDR2 SQIVND (reference sequence). CDR3 loop: CASSIYGGRDYNEQFF. DNA of the CDR3: TGTGCCAGTAGTATATATGGGGGGAGGGACTACAATGAGCAGTTCTTC.

This clonotype came up a few times. The rearrangement links TRBV11-2 to TRBJ2-5, with 8 bases aligning to TRBD2. V lost 3 bases, J lost 5 bases, and 5 bases stayed unmatched. Germline values: CDR1 SGHAT, CDR2 FQNNGV. This CDR3 comprises 14 residues. CDR3 nucleotides: TGTGCCAGCAGCTTTGGGAGCGGGGGTGAGACCCAGTACTTC. Amino acid sequence: CASSFGSGGETQYF. Variable domain in full (rest from reference TRBV11-2 and TRBJ2-5): EAGVAQSPRYKIIEKRQSVAFWCNPISGHATLYWYQQILGQGPKLLIQFQNNGVVDDSQLPKDRFSAERLKGVDSTLKIQPAKLEDSAVYLCASSFGSGGETQYFGPGTRLLVL.

This clonotype was detected many times. This chain connects TRBV12-3 or TRBV12-4 to TRBJ1-2; D gene unclear. The CDR3 length is 15 residues. Trimming took off 2 bases at V and 1 base at J, with 11 bases between the two ends. The CDR3 DNA is TGTGCCAGCAGTTTATTCCCGAACGTTAACTATGGCTACACCTTC. It specifies CASSLFPNVNYGYTF.

As concerns this clonotype: This may be a read error: a much more frequent sequence differs by one nucleotide. The chain is built from TRBV5-1 and TRBJ2-1; 14 nucleotides line up with TRBD2. Germline-derived CDR1 and CDR2 are SGHRS and YFSETQ. This CDR3 is 17 amino acids long. The ends lost 0 bases at V and 2 bases at J; junction bases unmatched: 1. As DNA, the CDR3 is TGCGCCAGCAGCTTGGGGACTAGCGGGAGGCCCTACAATGAGCAGTTCTTC. Residues: CASSLGTSGRPYNEQFF. Filled out from reference TRBV5-1 and TRBJ2-1, the complete variable domain reads KAGVTQTPRYLIKTRGQQVTLSCSPISGHRSVSWYQQTPGQGLQFLFEYFSETQRNKGNFPGRFSGRQFSNSRSEMNVSTLELGDSALYLCASSLGTSGRPYNEQFFGPGTRLTVL.

In its sample, this clonotype was seen many times. This chain connects TRBV20-1 to TRBJ2-1; the match to TRBD2 covers 7 bases. CDR1 and CDR2 from the germline V gene are DFQATT and SNEGSKA (reference sequence). This CDR3 has 17 residues. Trimming at V came to 0 bases and at J to 5 bases, leaving 13 bases not matched to a gene. The CDR3 loop is CSAREGTSADWDNEQFF. CDR3 nucleotides: TGCAGTGCTAGAGAGGGAACTAGCGCCGATTGGGACAATGAGCAGTTCTTC.

The sample holds many counts of this clonotype. V and J are TRBV6-5 and TRBJ1-5, with 10 bases aligning to TRBD1. V shed 4 bases, J shed 6 bases, and the junction held 6 bases outside the gene matches. Germline values: CDR1 MNHEY, CDR2 SVGAGI. The CDR3 extends over 15 amino acids. The CDR3 sequence is CASSSTGTGVQPQHF. The DNA for the CDR3 is TGTGCCAGCAGTTCAACCGGGACAGGGGTTCAGCCCCAGCATTTT.

V and J are TRBV20-1 and TRBJ2-2; perhaps TRBD1 as D (6 bases). Deletions cut 3 bases from V and 7 bases from J, with 15 bases between. The germline V gene has CDR1 DFQATT and CDR2 SNEGSKA (reference sequence). There are 14 residues in the CDR3. The CDR3 loop reads CSASGGADIGELFF. The CDR3, as DNA: TGCAGTGCTAGTGGGGGCGCAGACATCGGGGAGCTGTTTTTT.

At least ten counts were recorded for this clonotype. The rearrangement uses TRBV20-1 and TRBJ2-5; 14 bases match TRBD2. The V and J ends lost 4 bases and 4 bases, in that order; junction bases with no gene match: 5. Germline V CDR1 and CDR2: DFQATT, SNEGSKA (reference sequence). This CDR3 has 15 residues. The CDR3 coding sequence is TGCAGTGCTACCGGGACTAGCGGGAGTGGAGAGACCCAGTACTTC. This codes for CSATGTSGSGETQYF.